This T cell receptor beta chain was profiled in a study of blood T cell repertoires in COVID-19. Repertoires were generated with immunoSEQ multiplex PCR, while TCRdb's copy carries only in-frame clones and drops some. This repertoire shows about 200,000 clones, approximately 91% found once; its top ten account for 1.5% to 2%. The CDR3 has 14 residues. V was pared by 5 bases and J by 3 bases, with 7 bases of the junction left unmatched. The germline gives CDR1 SGHRS, CDR2 YFSETQ. The receptor was derived from a young man with active or convalescent COVID-19. Material: peripheral blood. This chain connects TRBV5-1 to TRBJ1-1; 7 nucleotides agree with TRBD1. CDR3 loop: CASSQATGDTEAFF. The CDR3 DNA reads as TGCGCCAGCAGTCAAGCAACAGGGGACACTGAAGCTTTCTTT.